These 27 T cell receptor beta chains share one sample of origin, sequenced in a study of OX40 agonist ivuxolimab in advanced cancers. Data came from immunoSEQ multiplex PCR; TCRdb stores just in-frame clones and leaves some out. The table has roughly 66,000 clones, around nine tenths seen once. The specimen comprised CD4+ or CD8+ T cells sorted from blood, sampled in a trial of the OX40 agonist ivuxolimab. The receptors were gathered from an adult with an advanced solid tumor such as melanoma, head and neck, liver or kidney cancer.

The chain employs TRBV7-2 and TRBJ2-1; D ambiguous. CDR1 is SGHTA, CDR2 FQGNSA, per germline. The V end was cut by 8 bases, the J end by 6 bases, with 14 bases between. The CDR3 sequence is 13 residues long. The CDR3 sequence: CASGIPGRNEQFF. In nucleotides, the CDR3 is TGTGCCAGCGGCATACCCGGACGCAATGAGCAGTTCTTC.

The chain combines TRBV18 with TRBJ1-3, with 7 positions matching TRBD1. The junction had 3 bases not matched to a gene; V was cut back by 0 bases and J by 4 bases. CDR3 length equals 15 residues. Germline V lookup: CDR1 KGHSH, CDR2 LQKENI. CDR3 protein: CASSPPGQIGNTIYF. CDR3 nucleotide sequence: TGTGCCAGCTCACCACCGGGACAGATAGGAAACACCATATATTTT.

The chain employs TRBV5-6 and TRBJ2-7, with 7 bases fitting TRBD1. J gave up 5 bases and V 4 bases, and 6 bases lay outside the gene matches. The V gene's germline CDR1 is SGHDT and CDR2 YYEEEE. The CDR3 totals 13 residues. The CDR3 sequence is CASSRQGGDEQYF. The DNA for the CDR3 is TGTGCCAGCAGCCGACAGGGTGGCGACGAGCAGTACTTC.

This clone was seen a few times. The chain carries TRBV30 and TRBJ2-6; D remains unclear. The CDR3 is made up of 18 amino acids. V was pared by 0 bases and J by 0 bases, with 15 bases between. Germline V gives CDR1 GTSNPN, CDR2 SVGIG (reference sequence). The CDR3 sequence: CAWSVVALFRSGANVLTF. CDR3 nucleotide sequence: TGTGCCTGGAGTGTCGTTGCACTTTTTCGCTCTGGGGCCAACGTCCTGACTTTC.

The gene calls are TRBV2 and TRBJ1-2, with TRBD1 identical over 9 bases. The germline gives CDR1 SNHLY, CDR2 FYNNEI. V lost 6 bases to trimming and J lost 4 bases; unmatched junction nucleotides: 6. The CDR3 runs 14 residues. The CDR3 coding sequence is TGTGCCAGCAGGGGGACAGGGCAACTCTATGGCTACACCTTC. Translating it yields CASRGTGQLYGYTF.

The chain employs TRBV19 and TRBJ1-2; possible D gene TRBD1, 6 bases. Germline V CDR1 and CDR2: LNHDA, SQIVND (reference sequence). This CDR3 region has 15 residues. V was pared by 5 bases and J by 4 bases, with 17 bases between. The CDR3 nucleotides are TGTGCCAGTAGTTTACAACAGGGTGAGGCCTATGGCTACACCTTC. Its translation: CASSLQQGEAYGYTF.

The CDR3 sequence is CASRPQGAGANVLTF. Written as DNA, the CDR3 is TGTGCCAGCAGGCCACAGGGCGCTGGGGCCAACGTCCTGACTTTC. The chain combines TRBV27 with TRBJ2-6; a weak D match, TRBD1 (6 bases). This CDR3 comprises 15 residues. Trimming removed 6 bases at V and 2 bases at J, with 11 bases between. In germline, CDR1 is MNHEY, CDR2 SMNVEV (reference sequence).

The chain carries TRBV19 and TRBJ1-3; TRBD1 aligns across 7 bases. The V gene end was trimmed by 5 bases and the J gene end by 2 bases; junction bases not matched to a gene: 3. The CDR3 is 14 amino acids. Germline values: CDR1 LNHDA, CDR2 SQIVND (reference sequence). This CDR3 reads CASSSGQAGNTIYF. CDR3 DNA: TGTGCCAGTAGTTCCGGACAGGCTGGAAACACCATATATTTT.

The CDR3 DNA sequence: TGTGCCAGCAGGGTGGACAGGGGGCGGTTTCAGCCCCAGCATTTT. This gives the protein CASRVDRGRFQPQHF. The chain links TRBV28 to TRBJ1-5; TRBD1 agrees at 11 bases. The trim removed 6 bases at V and 6 bases at J, leaving 7 bases unmatched. The CDR3 is 15 amino acids. Germline CDR1 and CDR2: MDHEN and SYDVKM.

This clone showed up just once. The chain joins TRBV6-1 to TRBJ2-7; 7 bases map to TRBD1. V was pared by 6 bases and J by 3 bases, with 11 bases of the junction left unmatched. CDR1 MNHNS and CDR2 SASEGT come from the germline V gene. The CDR3 runs to 15 residues. As DNA, the CDR3 is TGTGCCAGCAGATTCGTAGGGGGCGGCTTCTACGAGCAGTACTTC. It translates to CASRFVGGGFYEQYF.

V is TRBV6-5 and J is TRBJ2-3; no reliable D call. The germline CDR1 and CDR2 sequences are MNHEY and SVGAGI. With 0 bases removed from V and 6 bases from J, the gap between germline ends came to 13 bases. This CDR3 contains 15 residues. The CDR3 DNA is TGTGCCAGCAGTTACTCGGCCAACTCGGAGGATACGCAGTATTTT. Translating gives CASSYSANSEDTQYF.

The chain carries TRBV5-6 and TRBJ1-1; D unclear. CDR3 length equals 14 residues. V lost 1 base and J lost 5, with 12 bases in between. CDR1 is SGHDT, CDR2 YYEEEE, per germline. The CDR3: CASSLMGQETEAFF. Written as DNA, the CDR3 is TGTGCCAGCAGCTTGATGGGTCAGGAGACTGAAGCTTTCTTT.

This clone was recorded only once. The chain employs TRBV15 and TRBJ2-3; the match to TRBD2 covers 7 bases. After removal of 1 base from V and 0 bases from J, the junction contained 7 bases not matched to a gene. Germline-derived CDR1 and CDR2 are LNHNV and YYDKDF (reference sequence). The length of the CDR3 is 17 residues. CDR3 in DNA: TGTGCCACCAGCAGAGGGGGATGGGGGGGAAGCACAGATACGCAGTATTTT. Translation: CATSRGGWGGSTDTQYF. The complete variable domain, with remaining parts taken from reference TRBV15 and TRBJ2-3, reads DAMVIQNPRYQVTQFGKPVTLSCSQTLNHNVMYWYQQKSSQAPKLLFHYYDKDFNNEADTPDNFQSRRPNTSFCFLDIRSPGLGDTAMYLCATSRGGWGGSTDTQYFGPGTRLTVL.

The chain combines TRBV5-1 with TRBJ2-2, with 10 positions matching TRBD2. The CDR3 is made up of 17 amino acids. Germline CDR1 and CDR2: SGHRS and YFSETQ. The V gene end was trimmed by 0 bases and the J gene end by 6 bases; junction bases not matched to a gene: 8. CDR3 DNA: TGCGCCAGCAGCTTGGCCGCCGCAGCGGGAGGGCCCGGGGAGCTGTTTTTT. Amino acid sequence: CASSLAAAAGGPGELFF.

The V call is TRBV7-9, the J call TRBJ1-6; D is possibly TRBD1 (5 bases). Germline CDR1 SEHNR, CDR2 FQNEAQ (reference sequence). V lost 5 bases and J 5 bases, leaving 13 bases between the germline ends. There are 15 residues in the CDR3. CDR3 DNA sequence: TGTGCCAGCAGCCTGGGGACGGGCAATAATTCACCCCTCCACTTT. Protein product: CASSLGTGNNSPLHF.

This sequence joins TRBV7-8 and TRBJ2-3, with 8 bases aligning to TRBD2. Germline V gene data show CDR1 as SGHVS and CDR2 as FQNEAQ. This CDR3 has 15 residues. With V trimmed by 1 base and J by 6 bases, 6 bases remained unmatched. In nucleotides, the CDR3 is TGTGCCAGCAGCTTAGTAGCGGGGAGGGCGGATACGCAGTATTTT. It specifies CASSLVAGRADTQYF.

The table lists this clone with a few counts. The rearrangement links TRBV27 to TRBJ2-3; a possible D gene is TRBD2 (5 bases). Deletions cut 6 bases from V and 2 bases from J, with 18 bases between. The V gene's germline CDR1 is MNHEY and CDR2 SMNVEV (reference sequence). The CDR3 runs to 16 residues. The CDR3 bases are TGTGCCAGCAGGAGGGATTTCCGGGCCTACACAGATACGCAGTATTTT. Encoded protein: CASRRDFRAYTDTQYF.

V is TRBV5-1 and J is TRBJ2-3, with 11 bases identical to TRBD2. Germline V lookup: CDR1 SGHRS, CDR2 YFSETQ. V was clipped by 2 bases and J by 4 bases; unmatched bases: 3. This CDR3 has 15 residues. CDR3 sequence reads: CASSFSGGAPDTQYF. Here the CDR3 DNA reads TGCGCCAGCAGCTTTAGCGGGGGGGCGCCAGATACGCAGTATTTT.

The V gene is TRBV11-2, the J gene TRBJ2-3; 12 nucleotides line up with TRBD2. The CDR3 is 14 residues long. Germline V gene data show CDR1 as SGHAT and CDR2 as FQNNGV. V lost 5 bases, J lost 6 bases, and 3 bases stayed unmatched. CDR3: CASSPGLAGDTQYF. The CDR3 DNA is TGTGCCAGCAGCCCTGGACTAGCGGGGGATACGCAGTATTTT.

The V call is TRBV7-2, the J call TRBJ2-1; D not resolved. The CDR3 has 14 amino acids. CDR1 is SGHTA and CDR2 is FQGNSA in the germline V gene. V was pared by 0 bases and J by 0 bases, with 3 bases between. The CDR3, as DNA: TGTGCCAGCAGCTTAGCGAGCTCCTACAATGAGCAGTTCTTC. This gives the protein CASSLASSYNEQFF.

The CDR3 protein is CAWSKARSSYNSPLHF. The CDR3 DNA follows: TGTGCCTGGTCAAAAGCGCGAAGCTCCTATAATTCACCCCTCCACTTT. The chain couples TRBV30 to TRBJ1-6, with D unclear. This CDR3 comprises 16 residues. CDR1 and CDR2 (germline): GTSNPN, SVGIG (reference sequence). Trimming took off 5 bases at V and 0 bases at J, with 14 bases between the two ends.

The chain couples TRBV5-6 to TRBJ2-1; TRBD1 matches 10 bases. The CDR3 loop spans 16 amino acids. CDR1 and CDR2 from the germline V gene are SGHDT and YYEEEE. V gave up 4 bases and J gave up 3 bases; unmatched junction bases: 7. The CDR3 DNA is TGTGCCAGCAGCGCGGAGGGGACAGGGGTCTACAATGAGCAGTTCTTC. Its translation: CASSAEGTGVYNEQFF.

This chain uses TRBV30 with TRBJ2-2; 8 nucleotides line up with TRBD1. The CDR3 is 14 amino acids. V lost 5 bases to trimming and J lost 4 bases; unmatched junction nucleotides: 6. The germline V gene has CDR1 GTSNPN and CDR2 SVGIG (reference sequence). The CDR3: CAWSGGWGTGELFF. The CDR3 nucleotides read TGTGCCTGGTCAGGGGGCTGGGGCACCGGGGAGCTGTTTTTT.

The chain is built from TRBV1 and TRBJ2-3; TRBD1, the table's D call, was not compared with the DNA. TRBV1 is designated a pseudogene. The CDR3 sequence is 17 residues long. The CDR3 sequence: CTSSLQIRDRGEDTQYF. For the CDR3, the DNA is TGCACCAGCAGCCTTCAAATCCGGGACAGGGGGGAAGATACGCAGTATTTT.

This rearrangement joins TRBV19 to TRBJ2-5, with D tentatively TRBD1 or TRBD2 (6 bases each). The CDR3 loop spans 12 amino acids. Germline V gene lookup returns CDR1 LNHDA and CDR2 SQIVND (reference sequence). V dropped 10 bases and J dropped 7 bases, with 16 bases sitting between them. The DNA for the CDR3 is TGTGCCACCAGGGGTAACGGGGGGACCCAGTACTTC. Amino acid sequence: CATRGNGGTQYF.

V gene TRBV5-3 combines with J gene TRBJ1-3; the D is unclear. TRBV5-3 is an ORF; its function is uncertain. The CDR3 sequence is 13 residues long. Trimming took off 8 bases at V and 1 base at J, with 10 bases between the two ends. This CDR3 reads CASSLGSGNTIYF. For the CDR3, the DNA is TGTGCCAGCAGCCTGGGGTCTGGAAACACCATATATTTT.

This chain joins TRBV5-1 and TRBJ1-1; D is unclear. Deletions cut 4 bases from V and 2 bases from J, with 3 bases between. The germline V gene encodes CDR1 SGHRS and CDR2 YFSETQ. The CDR3 totals 11 residues. The CDR3 coding sequence is TGCGCCAGCAGCGACAACACTGAAGCTTTCTTT. Amino acids: CASSDNTEAFF.